This note documents a single T cell receptor beta chain sequence. TCRdb's copy holds only in-frame clones and misses some; the assay was immunoSEQ multiplex PCR. The table records about 220,000 clones, 84% of them present only once. This record comes from a study of blood T cell repertoires in COVID-19. What the recovered Cohort 3 donors had was two negative PCRs, clearance, or symptom resolution. CDR3 length: 13 amino acids. Germline V gives CDR1 WNHNN, CDR2 SYGVQD (reference sequence). Trimming removed 11 bases at V and 6 bases at J, with 17 bases between. The chain combines TRBV10-1 with TRBJ1-5, with unresolved D. Sequencing was performed on PBMCs or T cells enriched from blood (not recorded which). This TCR was sampled from a woman aged 40 to 50 who had recovered from COVID-19. CDR3 sequence reads: CARREAAGQPQHF. The DNA for the CDR3 is TGCGCCCGAAGGGAAGCGGCCGGTCAGCCCCAGCATTTT.